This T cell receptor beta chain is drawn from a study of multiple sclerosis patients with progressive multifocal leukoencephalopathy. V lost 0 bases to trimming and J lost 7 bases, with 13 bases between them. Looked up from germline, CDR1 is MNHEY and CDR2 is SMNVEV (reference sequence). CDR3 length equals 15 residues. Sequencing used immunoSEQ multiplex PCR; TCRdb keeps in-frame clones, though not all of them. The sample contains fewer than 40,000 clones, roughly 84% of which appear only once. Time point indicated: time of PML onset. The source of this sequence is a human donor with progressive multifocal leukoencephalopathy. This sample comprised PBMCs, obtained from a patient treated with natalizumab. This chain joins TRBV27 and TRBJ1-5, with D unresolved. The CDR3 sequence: CASSLSRPLGQPQHF. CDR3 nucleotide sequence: TGTGCCAGCAGTTTATCGAGACCTTTGGGCCAGCCCCAGCATTTT.